Each of the 25 T cell receptor beta chains below was sequenced from the same sample in a study of shared clonotypes between healthy human individuals. TCRdb's copy holds only in-frame clones and misses some; the assay was immunoSEQ multiplex PCR. Among about 2.1 million clones listed, about 94% were seen once. Naive CD8 cells lacked CD45RO, underwent positive selection for CCR7 and left out terminally differentiated effector memory CD45RA+ cells. Sample: naive CD8+ T cells from PBMCs. The receptors come from a man younger than 35 in good health. Some clones in this sample may be carry-over from other donors' samples.

The rearrangement joins TRBV10-3 to TRBJ2-1; TRBD2 matches 8 bases. This CDR3 region has 14 residues. From germline, CDR1 is ENHRY and CDR2 SYGVKD. V shed 10 bases and J 2 bases; nucleotides not matched to a gene: 7. The CDR3 loop is CATLGGDTYNEQFF. As DNA, the CDR3 is TGTGCCACCCTCGGGGGGGATACCTACAATGAGCAGTTCTTC.

The V gene is TRBV4-3, the J gene TRBJ2-7; D may match TRBD1 or TRBD2 (5 bases each). The germline V gene has CDR1 LGHNA and CDR2 YSLEER. V was cut by 0 bases and J by 7 bases, with 16 bases left in between. This CDR3 region has 15 residues. CDR3 coding DNA: TGCGCCAGCAGCCAAGATAGGGGACCCTCTTGGGAGCAGTACTTC. Residues: CASSQDRGPSWEQYF.

The gene calls are TRBV27 and TRBJ1-4, with TRBD1 matching 7 bases. This CDR3 contains 14 residues. Germline lookup yields CDR1 MNHEY and CDR2 SMNVEV (reference sequence). V shed 6 bases, J shed 7 bases, and the junction held 8 bases outside the gene matches. The CDR3 DNA reads as TGTGCCAGCAGCCACAGGGGACTTAGTGAAAAACTGTTTTTT. Its protein product is CASSHRGLSEKLFF.

There are a few counts of this clone. J is TRBJ1-5 and V is TRBV28; no clear D. Trimming took off 6 bases at V and 6 bases at J, with 15 bases between the two ends. Germline V gene data show CDR1 as MDHEN and CDR2 as SYDVKM. The CDR3 is made up of 14 amino acids. The CDR3 region has the DNA TGTGCCAGCAGGGGGTGGCAGGATGGTCAGCCCCAGCATTTT. Translated, it gives CASRGWQDGQPQHF.

The genes are TRBV9 and TRBJ2-1; TRBD1 might be the D (6 bases). Germline V gene data show CDR1 as SGDLS and CDR2 as YYNGEE. V was clipped by 4 bases and J by 8 bases, with 13 bases between them. There are 13 residues in the CDR3. The CDR3 loop is CASSTHRADEQFF. The DNA for the CDR3 is TGTGCCAGCAGCACCCACAGGGCGGATGAGCAGTTCTTC.

This rearrangement joins TRBV27 to TRBJ2-1; maybe TRBD1 (6 bases). V dropped 2 bases and J dropped 7 bases, with 15 bases sitting between them. The CDR3 length is 15 residues. CDR1 is MNHEY, CDR2 SMNVEV, per germline (reference sequence). This CDR3 reads CASSLLGAVPNEQFF. CDR3 DNA sequence: TGTGCCAGCAGTTTACTGGGGGCCGTCCCAAATGAGCAGTTCTTC.

The rearrangement joins TRBV5-4 to TRBJ2-7; D not certain. Germline lookup yields CDR1 SGHNT and CDR2 YYREEE (reference sequence). V gave up 1 base and J gave up 4 bases, with 15 bases separating them. This CDR3 has 15 amino acids. CDR3: CASSLYGSTLYEQYF. CDR3 in DNA: TGTGCCAGCAGCTTGTACGGCAGCACTCTATACGAGCAGTACTTC.

The chain links TRBV7-6 to TRBJ1-1, with 7 bases aligning to TRBD1. Looked up from germline, CDR1 is SGHVS and CDR2 is FNYEAQ. This CDR3 contains 14 residues. V was clipped by 5 bases and J by 6 bases; unmatched bases: 9. CDR3 residues: CASSPRQGSAEAFF. Written as DNA, the CDR3 is TGTGCCAGCAGCCCTCGACAGGGCAGCGCTGAAGCTTTCTTT.

The chain links TRBV5-1 to TRBJ2-7, with 7 bases that match TRBD1. In germline, CDR1 is SGHRS, CDR2 YFSETQ. Trimming took 4 bases from V and 4 from J; bases not matched to a gene: 11. The CDR3 extends over 15 amino acids. The CDR3 sequence is CASSTLQGPLYEQYF. The CDR3 nucleotides are TGCGCCAGCAGCACCCTACAGGGGCCCCTATACGAGCAGTACTTC.

With respect to this clone: This sample includes further DNA sequences coding for the same CDR3. V is TRBV27 and J is TRBJ1-1; D is undetermined. The V end was cut by 2 bases, the J end by 1 base, with 8 bases between. Germline V gene sequence: CDR1 MNHEY, CDR2 SMNVEV (reference sequence). The CDR3 has 14 residues. This chain's CDR3 is CASSLRQANTEAFF. The CDR3 DNA sequence: TGTGCCAGCAGTTTACGGCAGGCGAACACTGAAGCTTTCTTT.

The chain employs TRBV28 and TRBJ1-2; 7 bases map to TRBD1. The ends lost 6 bases at V and 8 bases at J; junction bases unmatched: 12. CDR3 length: 14 amino acids. Germline CDR1 reads MDHEN; CDR2 reads SYDVKM. The CDR3 DNA is TGTGCCAGCAGGAAGACAGGGAGTGGAAACGGCTACACCTTC. This sequence encodes CASRKTGSGNGYTF.

To note about this clone: The sample holds other DNA sequences that translate to the same CDR3. This chain joins TRBV5-1 and TRBJ2-5; D may be TRBD1 or TRBD2 (6 bases each). The CDR3 is made up of 15 amino acids. Per the germline V gene, CDR1 is SGHRS and CDR2 is YFSETQ. V lost 0 bases to trimming and J lost 2 bases, with 11 bases between them. CDR3 nucleotides: TGCGCCAGCAGCTTGGAGGGGGGCTTACAAGAGACCCAGTACTTC. Amino acid sequence: CASSLEGGLQETQYF. Full variable domain (missing parts from reference TRBV5-1 and TRBJ2-5): KAGVTQTPRYLIKTRGQQVTLSCSPISGHRSVSWYQQTPGQGLQFLFEYFSETQRNKGNFPGRFSGRQFSNSRSEMNVSTLELGDSALYLCASSLEGGLQETQYFGPGTRLLVL.

This clone was counted a few times. The J gene is TRBJ1-3, the V gene TRBV2, with 7 bases identical to TRBD1. CDR3 length: 14 residues. Germline CDR1 SNHLY, CDR2 FYNNEI. V dropped 10 bases and J dropped 0; count of bases not matched to a gene: 6. The CDR3 here is CATNWDSSGNTIYF. DNA of the CDR3: TGTGCCACCAATTGGGACAGCTCTGGAAACACCATATATTTT.

This chain connects TRBV7-9 to TRBJ1-4, with 7 bases identical to TRBD1. The CDR3 is made up of 16 amino acids. The germline V gene has CDR1 SEHNR and CDR2 FQNEAQ (reference sequence). V trimming: 1 base; J trimming: 6 bases; junction bases outside the gene matches: 8. The CDR3 DNA sequence: TGTGCCAGCAGCTTAGGGGAGACAGGGTCACATGAAAAACTGTTTTTT. Its translation: CASSLGETGSHEKLFF.

The J gene is TRBJ2-7, the V gene TRBV7-2; 11 nucleotides agree with TRBD2. The CDR3 spans 15 residues. From germline, CDR1 is SGHTA and CDR2 FQGNSA. V lost 2 bases and J lost 3; bases outside the gene matches: 3. The CDR3 sequence is CASSLRLAGYYEQYF. The DNA of the CDR3 is TGTGCCAGCAGCTTAAGACTAGCGGGATACTACGAGCAGTACTTC.

This chain uses TRBV27 with TRBJ2-1; unclear D gene. V was trimmed by 2 bases and J by 0 bases, leaving 14 bases between them. Germline CDR1 and CDR2: MNHEY and SMNVEV (reference sequence). This CDR3 spans 17 amino acids. The CDR3: CASSLGTVRSSYNEQFF. In nucleotides, the CDR3 is TGTGCCAGCAGTTTAGGTACGGTACGTTCCTCCTACAATGAGCAGTTCTTC.

The V gene is TRBV11-3, the J gene TRBJ2-1; D remains unclear. CDR3 size: 12 residues. V was trimmed by 1 base and J by 9 bases, leaving 7 bases between them. Per the germline V gene, CDR1 is SGHNT and CDR2 is YENEEA. The CDR3 region is CASSLGPVEQFF. CDR3 nucleotide sequence: TGTGCCAGCAGCTTAGGGCCGGTTGAGCAGTTCTTC.

The V call is TRBV28, the J call TRBJ2-5; D possibly matches TRBD1 or TRBD2 (6 bases each). The CDR3 loop spans 15 amino acids. V was clipped by 5 bases and J by 4 bases, with 17 bases between them. The germline V gene has CDR1 MDHEN and CDR2 SYDVKM. The CDR3 nucleotides are TGTGCCAGCAGTCCTTCCCCCGGGGGCTTAGAGACCCAGTACTTC. Its translation is CASSPSPGGLETQYF. Complete variable domain (other parts from reference TRBV28 and TRBJ2-5): DVKVTQSSRYLVKRTGEKVFLECVQDMDHENMFWYRQDPGLGLRLIYFSYDVKMKEKGDIPEGYSVSREKKERFSLILESASTNQTSMYLCASSPSPGGLETQYFGPGTRLLVL.

Concerning this clone itself: This sample also contains other DNA sequences that code for the same CDR3. The chain employs TRBV5-1 and TRBJ2-1; no definite D call. Trimming took off 0 bases at V and 3 bases at J, with 7 bases between the two ends. This CDR3 region has 14 residues. In germline, CDR1 is SGHRS, CDR2 YFSETQ. This CDR3 reads CASSLAGFYNEQFF. Here the CDR3 DNA reads TGCGCCAGCAGCTTGGCGGGTTTCTACAATGAGCAGTTCTTC.

This chain uses TRBV5-6 with TRBJ2-7, with a weak D call TRBD1 (6 bases). CDR3 length: 13 amino acids. Germline values: CDR1 SGHDT, CDR2 YYEEEE. Deletions cut 1 base from V and 2 bases from J, with 7 bases between. CDR3 in DNA: TGTGCCAGCAGCTTGTGGACAGCCTACGAGCAGTACTTC. As protein: CASSLWTAYEQYF.

The chain joins TRBV2 to TRBJ1-5; a possible D gene is TRBD1 (6 bases). The CDR3 contains 13 residues. Germline V gene sequence: CDR1 SNHLY, CDR2 FYNNEI. Deletions cut 5 bases from V and 6 bases from J, with 11 bases between. CDR3 loop: CASSSQGTQPQHF. Written as DNA, the CDR3 is TGTGCCAGCAGTAGCCAGGGGACTCAGCCCCAGCATTTT.

This chain connects TRBV5-1 to TRBJ2-7; 12 nucleotides line up with TRBD2. This CDR3 is built from 16 residues. Germline V gene sequence: CDR1 SGHRS, CDR2 YFSETQ. The V gene end was trimmed by 4 bases and the J gene end by 2 bases; junction bases not matched to a gene: 7. The CDR3 protein is CASSETSGRTPYEQYF. The DNA for the CDR3 is TGCGCCAGCAGCGAGACTAGCGGGAGAACGCCCTACGAGCAGTACTTC. The full variable domain, in which reference TRBV5-1 and TRBJ2-7 provide the parts outside the CDR3, is KAGVTQTPRYLIKTRGQQVTLSCSPISGHRSVSWYQQTPGQGLQFLFEYFSETQRNKGNFPGRFSGRQFSNSRSEMNVSTLELGDSALYLCASSETSGRTPYEQYFGPGTRLTVT.

The chain joins TRBV2 to TRBJ2-7; 9 bases are shared with TRBD1. Trimming cost V 7 bases and J 2 bases; bases outside gene matches: 6. Germline V gene lookup returns CDR1 SNHLY and CDR2 FYNNEI. The CDR3 runs to 14 residues. The CDR3 DNA reads as TGTGCCAGCATATCGGGACAGGGAACCTACGAGCAGTACTTC. Protein: CASISGQGTYEQYF.

V usage is TRBV29-1 and J usage is TRBJ2-7; 9 bases match TRBD1. V lost 1 base and J lost 2; bases outside the gene matches: 6. Germline CDR1 and CDR2: SQVTM and ANQGSEA. CDR3 length: 15 residues. CDR3 residues: CSVEGETGGAYEQYF. The CDR3 DNA follows: TGCAGCGTTGAAGGAGAGACAGGGGGGGCCTACGAGCAGTACTTC.

The chain combines TRBV29-1 with TRBJ2-7; 12 bases map to TRBD2. V shed 7 bases and J 4 bases; nucleotides not matched to a gene: 8. The length of the CDR3 is 14 residues. Germline CDR1 and CDR2: SQVTM and ANQGSEA. This CDR3 is CSARLAGAQYEQYF. CDR3 DNA: TGCAGCGCCAGACTAGCGGGAGCCCAGTACGAGCAGTACTTC.